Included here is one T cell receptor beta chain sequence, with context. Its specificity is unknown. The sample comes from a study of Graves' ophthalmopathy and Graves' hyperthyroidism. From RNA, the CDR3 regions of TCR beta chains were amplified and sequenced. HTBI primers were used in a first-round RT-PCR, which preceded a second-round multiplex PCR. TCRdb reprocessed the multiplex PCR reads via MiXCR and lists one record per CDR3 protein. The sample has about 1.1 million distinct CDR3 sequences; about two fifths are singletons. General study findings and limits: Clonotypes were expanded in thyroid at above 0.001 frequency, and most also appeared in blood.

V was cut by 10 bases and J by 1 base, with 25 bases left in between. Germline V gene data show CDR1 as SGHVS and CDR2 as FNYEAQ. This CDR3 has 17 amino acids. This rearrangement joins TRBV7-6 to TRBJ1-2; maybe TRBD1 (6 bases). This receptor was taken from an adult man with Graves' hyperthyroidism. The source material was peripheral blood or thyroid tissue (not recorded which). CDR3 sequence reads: CANSLQAGTPNNYGYTF. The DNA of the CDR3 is TGTGCCAACAGTCTCCAGGCAGGGACACCAAATAACTATGGCTACACCTTC.